The 5 T cell receptor beta chains presented below share a single source sample, sequenced in a study of blood T cell repertoires in COVID-19. Sequencing was performed with immunoSEQ multiplex PCR; in TCRdb, only in-frame clones are kept and a portion is missing. The table has roughly 76,000 clones, roughly nine tenths seen once. The sample consisted of peripheral blood. These receptor sequences come from a man aged 30 to 39 with acute or convalescent COVID-19.

The rearrangement joins TRBV19 to TRBJ1-5; TRBD1 agrees at 8 bases. The CDR3 is 13 amino acids. Trimming removed 7 bases from V and 7 bases from J; junction bases left unmatched: 6. Per germline, CDR1 LNHDA and CDR2 SQIVND (reference sequence). The CDR3 DNA reads TGTGCCAGTACTAAACAGGGGGAGCAGCCCCAGCATTTT. It specifies CASTKQGEQPQHF.

The rearrangement links TRBV7-2 to TRBJ2-5, with TRBD2 identical over 10 bases. In germline, CDR1 is SGHTA, CDR2 FQGNSA. The V and J ends lost 2 bases and 4 bases, in that order; junction bases with no gene match: 7. CDR3 length equals 16 residues. The CDR3 bases are TGTGCCAGCAGCTTACAGGCTAGCGGGAGTCGAGAGACCCAGTACTTC. Translated, it gives CASSLQASGSRETQYF. Full variable domain (rest looked up from reference TRBV7-2 and TRBJ2-5): GAGVSQSPSNKVTEKGKDVELRCDPISGHTALYWYRQSLGQGLEFLIYFQGNSAPDKSGLPSDRFSAERTGGSVSTLTIQRTQQEDSAVYLCASSLQASGSRETQYFGPGTRLLVL.

A note on this clone: At one end the junction does not follow the germline gene, possibly because of a read error. J is TRBJ2-1 and V is TRBV28; 11 nucleotides line up with TRBD2. This CDR3 is built from 15 residues. Looked up from germline, CDR1 is MDHEN and CDR2 is SYDVKM. The CDR3 nucleotides read TGTGCCAGCGCAACTAGCGGGAGAAGCGTGAATGAGCAGCTCTTC. Protein sequence: CASATSGRSVNEQLF.

The V call is TRBV27, the J call TRBJ1-1; 7 bases agree with TRBD1. Germline assignment: CDR1 MNHEY and CDR2 SMNVEV (reference sequence). V gave up 6 bases and J gave up 9 bases; unmatched junction bases: 7. The CDR3 runs to 12 residues. CDR3 loop: CASRGQYSKAFF. The CDR3 DNA is TGTGCCAGCAGGGGACAGTATTCGAAAGCTTTCTTT.

The J gene is TRBJ1-2, the V gene TRBV5-6, with D possibly matching TRBD1 (5 bases). CDR1 is SGHDT and CDR2 is YYEEEE in the germline V gene. CDR3 length: 13 residues. V was clipped by 6 bases and J by 4 bases, with 13 bases between them. The CDR3 DNA sequence: TGTGCCAGCACCCGGGGGTATTCCTATGGCTACACCTTC. It codes for CASTRGYSYGYTF.